Below are 2 T cell receptor beta chains sequenced from a single sample in a study of blood T cells in healthy people across ages. The authors ran a second PCR of about 6 to 11 cycles using a sample-barcoded 5' primer and a J-beta primer mix. TCRdb fed the 5' RACE reads into MiXCR, producing one record per CDR3 protein. The sample records 500,000 to 700,000 distinct CDR3 sequences, under 30% being singletons. Material for sequencing was blood. Receptor source: a woman older than 75 in good health.

This chain uses TRBV10-3 with TRBJ1-5, with TRBD1 matching 10 bases. Losses at the gene ends were 4 bases for V and 0 bases for J; bases not matched to a gene: 6. The CDR3 totals 17 residues. Germline V gene lookup returns CDR1 ENHRY and CDR2 SYGVKD. CDR3 amino acids: CAISGTGDRGSNQPQHF. For the CDR3, the DNA is TGTGCCATCAGTGGCACGGGGGACAGGGGTAGCAATCAGCCCCAGCATTTT.

This clonotype was counted ten times or more. The chain couples TRBV3-1 to TRBJ2-7; D tentatively fits TRBD1 or TRBD2 (6 bases each). Germline lookup yields CDR1 LGHDT and CDR2 YNNKEL (reference sequence). The CDR3 has 15 residues. Trimming took off 4 bases at V and 6 bases at J, with 19 bases between the two ends. In nucleotides, the CDR3 is TGTGCCAGCAGCCTTTCAACAGGGAGGTTGGGCGAGCAGTACTTC. This sequence encodes CASSLSTGRLGEQYF.